These 21 T cell receptor beta chains were sequenced from one sample in a study of blood T cell repertoires in COVID-19. Sequencing was performed with immunoSEQ multiplex PCR; in TCRdb, only in-frame clones are kept and a portion is missing. The data hold approximately 440,000 clones, with approximately 90% observed a single time. The sequenced sample consisted of peripheral blood. The source of these receptors is a woman aged 50 to 60 with COVID-19, enrolled during active disease.

V is TRBV7-9 and J is TRBJ1-1; D is ambiguous. Germline V gene data show CDR1 as SEHNR and CDR2 as FQNEAQ (reference sequence). This CDR3 comprises 12 residues. Deletions cut 8 bases from V and 7 bases from J, with 14 bases between. The CDR3 DNA follows: TGTGCCAGCCCCCCCGCCGGCGGTGAAGCTTTCTTT. This encodes CASPPAGGEAFF.

The V call is TRBV6-5, the J call TRBJ1-6; 10 positions agree with TRBD1. The trim removed 4 bases at V and 0 bases at J, leaving 0 bases unmatched. The V gene's germline CDR1 is MNHEY and CDR2 SVGAGI. The CDR3 consists of 16 residues. This CDR3 is CASSWTGGSYNSPLHF. The CDR3 DNA reads as TGTGCCAGCAGTTGGACAGGGGGCTCCTATAATTCACCCCTCCACTTT.

The table lists this clone with a few counts. The CDR3 loop reads CASSLEAGETEAFF. The CDR3 DNA reads TGCGCCAGCAGCTTGGAGGCAGGGGAAACTGAAGCTTTCTTT. The rearrangement links TRBV5-1 to TRBJ1-1, with TRBD1 as a possible D gene (6 bases). The ends were cut back, 0 bases at V and 5 bases at J, with 11 bases in the middle. The CDR3 spans 14 residues. Germline V gene sequence: CDR1 SGHRS, CDR2 YFSETQ.

The sample holds one count of this clone. This chain links TRBV6-1 with TRBJ2-1, with TRBD2 matching 13 bases. Germline CDR1 and CDR2: MNHNS and SASEGT. The V gene end was trimmed by 1 base and the J gene end by 5 bases; junction bases not matched to a gene: 5. CDR3 size: 17 residues. The CDR3 region is CASSEVSGLAGDNEQFF. The CDR3 region has the DNA TGTGCCAGCAGTGAAGTCTCAGGACTAGCGGGGGACAATGAGCAGTTCTTC.

The rearrangement links TRBV5-1 to TRBJ1-1; D is perhaps TRBD1 (6 bases). Trimming took 1 base from V and 4 from J, leaving 11 bases between them. Germline loops: CDR1 SGHRS, CDR2 YFSETQ. CDR3 length equals 14 residues. The CDR3 spells CASSLSQGITEAFF. In DNA form, the CDR3 reads TGCGCCAGCAGCTTGAGTCAGGGGATCACTGAAGCTTTCTTT.

The chain joins TRBV2 to TRBJ1-1; no reliable D call. CDR3 length: 11 residues. From germline, CDR1 is SNHLY and CDR2 FYNNEI. Between the trimmed V and J ends, which lost 7 bases and 7 bases, there was a span of 10 bases. CDR3 sequence: CASTPLVEAFF. The CDR3 nucleotides are TGTGCCAGCACCCCTTTAGTTGAAGCTTTCTTT.

The rearrangement joins TRBV20-1 to TRBJ2-2; D remains ambiguous. The CDR3 contains 11 residues. CDR1 is DFQATT, CDR2 SNEGSKA, per germline (reference sequence). V lost 0 bases to trimming and J lost 8 bases, with 4 bases between them. For the CDR3, the DNA is TGCAGTGCTAGAGATCTTGGGGAGCTGTTTTTT. This sequence encodes CSARDLGELFF.

With respect to this clone: This same CDR3 is encoded by further DNA sequences in the sample. J is TRBJ2-7 and V is TRBV9; D gene ambiguous. V was clipped by 0 bases and J by 4 bases, with 8 bases between them. CDR3 size: 13 residues. CDR1 and CDR2 from the germline V gene are SGDLS and YYNGEE. CDR3 in DNA: TGTGCCAGCAGCGTAGGGCAGTCGTACGAGCAGTACTTC. Translation gives CASSVGQSYEQYF.

In this sample, this clone turned up once. The CDR3 nucleotides read TGCGCCAGCAGCCGAGGGTCAAGCGGTGGGTTCTCTGGGGCCAACGTCCTGACTTTC. It codes for CASSRGSSGGFSGANVLTF. The rearrangement links TRBV4-1 to TRBJ2-6, with D tentatively TRBD2 (5 bases). The CDR3 loop spans 19 amino acids. With 4 bases removed from V and 0 bases from J, the gap between germline ends came to 19 bases. Germline V gene data show CDR1 as MGHRA and CDR2 as YSYEKL.

Of note for this clone: Other DNA variants within this sample encode the same CDR3. This sequence joins TRBV4-2 and TRBJ1-1, with no clear D. Trimming left V 1 base short and J 1 base short, with 4 bases between. The CDR3 runs to 13 residues. CDR1 is LGHNA and CDR2 is YNFKEQ in the germline V gene. This CDR3 reads CASSQGQNTEAFF. DNA of the CDR3: TGTGCCAGCAGCCAAGGGCAGAACACTGAAGCTTTCTTT.

This sequence joins TRBV6-5 and TRBJ2-2; D is uncertain. CDR1 MNHEY and CDR2 SVGAGI come from the germline V gene. The length of the CDR3 is 12 residues. Between the trimmed V and J ends, which lost 8 bases and 1 base, there was a span of 5 bases. The CDR3 nucleotides are TGTGCCAGCTGCGGGAACACCGGGGAGCTGTTTTTT. Amino acids: CASCGNTGELFF.

The genes are TRBV7-9 and TRBJ2-7, with 11 bases matching TRBD1. Trimming at V came to 1 base and at J to 6 bases, leaving 5 bases not matched to a gene. The length of the CDR3 is 15 residues. CDR1 and CDR2 from the germline V gene are SEHNR and FQNEAQ (reference sequence). For the CDR3, the DNA is TGTGCCAGCAGCTTAGAGGACAGGGGGCTTTCCGAGCAGTACTTC. Its protein product is CASSLEDRGLSEQYF.

The J gene is TRBJ2-1, the V gene TRBV18; D might be TRBD2 (5 bases). The CDR3 extends over 17 amino acids. V shed 3 bases and J shed 0 bases, with 15 bases lying between them. Germline V lookup: CDR1 KGHSH, CDR2 LQKENI. DNA of the CDR3: TGTGCCAGCTCACCCCGGACTCCAATGAGCTCCTACAATGAGCAGTTCTTC. Amino acid sequence: CASSPRTPMSSYNEQFF. Full variable domain (outside the CDR3, taken from reference TRBV18 and TRBJ2-1): NAGVMQNPRHLVRRRGQEARLRCSPMKGHSHVYWYRQLPEEGLKFMVYLQKENIIDESGMPKERFSAEFPKEGPSILRIQQVVRGDSAAYFCASSPRTPMSSYNEQFFGPGTRLTVL.

The rearrangement joins TRBV6-5 to TRBJ1-2; 7 nucleotides match TRBD1. Unmatched junction bases numbered 5, after V lost 4 bases and J lost 0 bases. The V gene's germline CDR1 is MNHEY and CDR2 SVGAGI. The CDR3 has 15 amino acids. The CDR3 bases are TGTGCCAGCAGTTTCACGACAGGGACTAACTATGGCTACACCTTC. Its translation: CASSFTTGTNYGYTF.

This clone was picked up one time. CDR3 sequence (DNA): TGCGCCAGCAGGTCCAGCGGAGGGGTCTACACAGATACGCAGTATTTT. Its protein is CASRSSGGVYTDTQYF. V usage is TRBV5-1 and J usage is TRBJ2-3; D may be TRBD2 (6 bases). The germline V and J ends were trimmed by 5 bases and 2 bases, with 18 bases remaining between them. The CDR3 covers 16 residues. Germline V gene data show CDR1 as SGHRS and CDR2 as YFSETQ.

This clone was seen a few times. J is TRBJ2-7 and V is TRBV7-9; maybe TRBD2 (6 bases). The V and J ends lost 5 bases and 0 bases respectively, with 8 bases between them. The CDR3 has 13 residues. The germline CDR1 and CDR2 sequences are SEHNR and FQNEAQ (reference sequence). The DNA for the CDR3 is TGTGCCAGCAGCCTGACTAGCTCCTACGAGCAGTACTTC. Its protein product is CASSLTSSYEQYF.

The chain employs TRBV5-4 and TRBJ2-1; D might be TRBD2 (7 bases). This CDR3 is built from 16 residues. Germline V gene lookup returns CDR1 SGHNT and CDR2 YYREEE (reference sequence). The V gene lost 4 bases and the J gene lost 4 bases, with 18 bases spanning the gap. The DNA of the CDR3 is TGTGCCAGCAGCGATGAGGTCGGGGGGCGATACAATGAGCAGTTCTTC. As protein: CASSDEVGGRYNEQFF.

This sequence joins TRBV9 and TRBJ1-6; D is unresolved. Trimming removed 0 bases from V and 7 bases from J, with 14 bases in between. The CDR3 has 16 residues. In germline, CDR1 is SGDLS, CDR2 YYNGEE. In DNA form, the CDR3 reads TGTGCCAGCAGCGTAGGACACCGCACGGGGAATTCACCCCTCCACTTT. This encodes CASSVGHRTGNSPLHF.

J is TRBJ2-7 and V is TRBV21-1; the D call of TRBD1 is as the table states it, not checked on the DNA. TRBV21-1 is noted as a pseudogene. This CDR3 has 14 residues. The CDR3, as DNA: TGTGCCAGCAGCATAGGGACAAGCTCCTACGAGCAGTACTTC. Amino acids: CASSIGTSSYEQYF.

J is TRBJ2-5 and V is TRBV9; 7 positions agree with TRBD2. V gave up 4 bases and J gave up 3 bases; unmatched junction bases: 12. Germline CDR1 is SGDLS and CDR2 is YYNGEE. CDR3 size: 16 residues. The CDR3 sequence is CASSPLISSGEETQYF. CDR3 nucleotides: TGTGCCAGCAGCCCACTAATCTCTAGCGGAGAAGAGACCCAGTACTTC.

The rearrangement uses TRBV29-1 and TRBJ2-1, with 7 positions matching TRBD2. After removal of 3 bases from V and 7 bases from J, the junction contained 9 bases not matched to a gene. The germline gives CDR1 SQVTM, CDR2 ANQGSEA. The CDR3 is made up of 14 amino acids. The CDR3 DNA sequence: TGCAGCGTTGATGGCGGACTGGGGGGGAATGAGCAGTTCTTC. It is translated as CSVDGGLGGNEQFF.